This T cell receptor (beta chain) was obtained from a study of OX40 agonist ivuxolimab in advanced cancers. The CDR3 is 16 amino acids. Germline V lookup: CDR1 SGDLS, CDR2 YYNGEE. Between the trimmed V and J ends, which lost 0 bases and 0 bases, there was a span of 11 bases. Profiled with immunoSEQ multiplex PCR; TCRdb holds only in-frame clones, not every one. The sample includes approximately 31,000 clones, around 90% of them seen just once. The study's findings and limits: People who partly responded at 0.1-3.0 mg/kg had some of the least clonal expansion seen.

With regard to this clone: The antigen remains undetermined.

Baseline, cycle 4 day 1, and cycle 7 day 1 were the blood sampling points. The receptor comes from an adult with an advanced solid tumor such as melanoma, head and neck, liver or kidney cancer. The chain combines TRBV9 with TRBJ2-3, with D uncertain. The source material was CD4+ or CD8+ T cells sorted from blood, sampled in a trial of the OX40 agonist ivuxolimab. In DNA form, the CDR3 reads TGTGCCAGCAGCGTAGGGCACCCACATAGCACAGATACGCAGTATTTT. It specifies CASSVGHPHSTDTQYF.